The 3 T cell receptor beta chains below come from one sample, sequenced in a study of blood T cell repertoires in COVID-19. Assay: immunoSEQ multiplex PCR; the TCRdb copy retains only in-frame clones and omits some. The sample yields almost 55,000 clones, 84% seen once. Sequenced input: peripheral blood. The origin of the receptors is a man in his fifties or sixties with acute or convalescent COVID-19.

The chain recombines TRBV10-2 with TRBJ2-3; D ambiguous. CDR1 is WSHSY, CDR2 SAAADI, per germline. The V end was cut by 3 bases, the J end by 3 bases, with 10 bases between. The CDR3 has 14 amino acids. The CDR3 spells CASSDWLMTDTQYF. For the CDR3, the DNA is TGCGCCAGCAGTGATTGGCTTATGACAGATACGCAGTATTTT.

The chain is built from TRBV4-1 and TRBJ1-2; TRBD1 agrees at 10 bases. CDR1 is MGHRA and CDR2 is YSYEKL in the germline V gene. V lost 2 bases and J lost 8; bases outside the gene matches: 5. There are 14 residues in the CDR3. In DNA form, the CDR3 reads TGCGCCAGCAGCCAACCGGGACAGGGGAAGGGCTACACCTTC. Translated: CASSQPGQGKGYTF.

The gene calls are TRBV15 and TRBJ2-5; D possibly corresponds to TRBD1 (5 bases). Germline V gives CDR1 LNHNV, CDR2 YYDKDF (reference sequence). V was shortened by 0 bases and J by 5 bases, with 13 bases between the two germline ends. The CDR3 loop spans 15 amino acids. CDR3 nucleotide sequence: TGTGCCACCAGCAGAGATCTGGCAGGGTGGGAGACCCAGTACTTC. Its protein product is CATSRDLAGWETQYF.